These 21 T cell receptor beta chains were all obtained from the same sample, sequenced in a study of blood T cells in healthy people across ages. PCR was performed a second time for roughly 7 to 12 cycles using a sample-barcoded 5' primer and a J-beta primer mix. MiXCR, applied by TCRdb to the 5' RACE reads, yields one record per CDR3 protein. Seen here are around 820,000 distinct CDR3 sequences, around a quarter observed once, and the top ten hold more than 3%. These data also formed part of another study, on T cells of mothers and their children.

Specimen: blood. Receptor source: a boy aged 5-17 years in good health.

The chain joins TRBV30 to TRBJ2-7; no firm D call. CDR1 GTSNPN and CDR2 SVGIG come from the germline V gene (reference sequence). Trimming left V 1 base short and J 5 bases short, with 12 bases between. The length of the CDR3 is 13 residues. CDR3 sequence reads: CAWSAPPLDEQYF. CDR3 bases: TGTGCCTGGAGTGCACCGCCATTGGACGAGCAGTACTTC.

This clonotype was detected ten times or more. The chain couples TRBV7-9 to TRBJ2-5; D is unclear. V was clipped by 5 bases and J by 5 bases, with 15 bases between them. Germline-derived CDR1 and CDR2 are SEHNR and FQNEAQ (reference sequence). This CDR3 has 14 amino acids. CDR3 amino acids: CASSPLGSEETQYF. DNA for the CDR3: TGTGCCAGCAGCCCTTTGGGCAGTGAGGAGACCCAGTACTTC.

The chain joins TRBV20-1 to TRBJ1-1; unclear D gene. Trimming left V 0 bases short and J 1 base short, with 12 bases between. The CDR3 is 15 residues long. Germline V gene lookup returns CDR1 DFQATT and CDR2 SNEGSKA (reference sequence). CDR3 coding DNA: TGCAGTGCTAGAGAAGCGGGGAAGAAGAACACTGAAGCTTTCTTT. It codes for CSAREAGKKNTEAFF.

The sample holds many counts of this clonotype. The chain recombines TRBV4-2 with TRBJ2-1, with 8 bases aligning to TRBD2. Germline-derived CDR1 and CDR2 are LGHNA and YNFKEQ. The V and J ends lost 0 bases and 7 bases, in that order; junction bases with no gene match: 8. CDR3 size: 16 residues. The CDR3 loop reads CASSQDDGRASNEQFF. CDR3 DNA sequence: TGTGCCAGCAGCCAAGACGACGGGAGGGCCAGTAATGAGCAGTTCTTC.

This clonotype was detected ten times or more. This CDR3 is CASSDRATNYGYTF. In nucleotides, the CDR3 is TGTGCCAGCAGTGACAGGGCTACTAACTATGGCTACACCTTC. The J gene is TRBJ1-2, the V gene TRBV6-1; perhaps TRBD1 as D (5 bases). Germline V gene data show CDR1 as MNHNS and CDR2 as SASEGT. The CDR3 has 14 residues. The ends were cut back, 3 bases at V and 0 bases at J, with 8 bases in the middle.

This clonotype has more than one count but fewer than ten. The J gene is TRBJ2-5, the V gene TRBV29-1, with D possibly being TRBD1 (6 bases). In germline, CDR1 is SQVTM, CDR2 ANQGSEA. Trimming took 6 bases from V and 9 from J, leaving 14 bases between them. This CDR3 has 11 residues. The CDR3 here is CSVGTLVAQYF. CDR3 in DNA: TGCAGCGTGGGGACACTGGTGGCCCAGTACTTC.

This clonotype showed up just a few times. The chain combines TRBV2 with TRBJ2-1, with 9 positions matching TRBD2. V lost 3 bases and J lost 0; bases outside the gene matches: 9. The CDR3 runs 18 residues. Germline V gives CDR1 SNHLY, CDR2 FYNNEI. The CDR3 sequence: CASSDWASGTYSYNEQFF. CDR3 in DNA: TGTGCCAGCAGTGATTGGGCTAGCGGGACGTACTCCTACAATGAGCAGTTCTTC.

V and J are TRBV15 and TRBJ2-5; D possibly matches TRBD1 or TRBD2 (5 bases each). CDR3 size: 15 residues. Germline CDR1 and CDR2: LNHNV and YYDKDF (reference sequence). Trimming shortened V by 3 bases and J by 2 bases, and 13 bases separated the two germline ends. The chain's CDR3 is CATSRSGARQETQYF. CDR3 DNA sequence: TGTGCCACCAGCAGGTCCGGGGCCAGACAAGAGACCCAGTACTTC.

In DNA form, the CDR3 reads TGCAGCGTTGGGACCAATGAGCAGTTCTTC. This translates into CSVGTNEQFF. The V and J genes are TRBV29-1 and TRBJ2-5; D unclear. The DNA matches TRBJ2-1 better at its end, which makes the J call doubtful. Germline-derived CDR1 and CDR2 are SQVTM and ANQGSEA. This CDR3 region has 10 residues.

This clonotype was detected only a few times. J is TRBJ1-1 and V is TRBV5-1; TRBD1 is a possible D gene (6 bases). Germline-derived CDR1 and CDR2 are SGHRS and YFSETQ. The CDR3 length is 14 residues. V was trimmed by 4 bases and J by 3 bases, leaving 13 bases between them. CDR3 sequence (DNA): TGCGCCAGCAGCCTCAGGGGTGATGACACTGAAGCTTTCTTT. Residues: CASSLRGDDTEAFF.

For this clonotype: Germline and junction disagree at one end, which may indicate a read error. The gene calls are TRBV20-1 and TRBJ2-4; TRBD1 is a possible D gene (6 bases). Per the germline V gene, CDR1 is DFQATT and CDR2 is SNEGSKA (reference sequence). The CDR3 has 15 amino acids. This chain's CDR3 is CSASSGHLAKNIRYF. The CDR3 DNA follows: TGCAGTGCCTCCTCGGGACACCTAGCCAAAAACATTCGGTACTTC.

This clonotype was found a few times. The CDR3 protein is CASSFKGQVQYF. The CDR3 nucleotides read TGTGCCAGCAGTTTTAAGGGCCAGGTTCAGTACTTC. The rearrangement joins TRBV28 to TRBJ2-5; D not certain. CDR1 is MDHEN and CDR2 is SYDVKM in the germline V gene. CDR3 size: 12 residues. V lost 3 bases, J lost 11 bases, and 13 bases lay in between.

The chain recombines TRBV7-9 with TRBJ1-2; no reliable D call. Germline V CDR1 and CDR2: SEHNR, FQNEAQ (reference sequence). V dropped 5 bases and J dropped 8 bases, with 21 bases sitting between them. The CDR3 totals 15 residues. CDR3 amino acids: CASSISDRLMGGYTF. The CDR3 DNA follows: TGTGCCAGCAGCATATCGGACCGCCTGATGGGGGGCTACACCTTC.

The rearrangement joins TRBV4-1 to TRBJ1-4; 7 nucleotides align to TRBD1. Trimming took 1 base from V and 12 from J; bases not matched to a gene: 14. This CDR3 contains 16 residues. Germline V CDR1 and CDR2: MGHRA, YSYEKL. The CDR3 reads CASSQVGRGNPGELFF. CDR3 DNA: TGCGCCAGCAGCCAAGTAGGCAGGGGGAACCCTGGGGAACTGTTTTTT.

This clonotype occurred once. The junction does not match germline at one end; this may be a read error. The gene calls are TRBV7-9 and TRBJ2-1; D remains ambiguous. The germline CDR1 and CDR2 sequences are SEHNR and FQNEAQ (reference sequence). The CDR3 has 17 residues. The chain's CDR3 is CASSSSVRQRQYNEQFF. Here the CDR3 DNA reads TGTGCCAGCAGTTCATCCGTCCGGCAGCGTCAATACAATGAGCAGTTCTTT. Using reference TRBV7-9 and TRBJ2-1 for the parts outside the CDR3, the full variable domain is DTGVSQNPRHKITKRGQNVTFRCDPISEHNRLYWYRQTLGQGPEFLTYFQNEAQLEKSRLLSDRFSAERPKGSFSTLEIQRTEQGDSAMYLCASSSSVRQRQYNEQFFGPGTRLTVL.

The chain combines TRBV4-3 with TRBJ2-3; no clear D. V gave up 4 bases and J gave up 1 base, with 12 bases separating them. The CDR3 has 15 amino acids. Germline-derived CDR1 and CDR2 are LGHNA and YSLEER. CDR3 amino acids: CASSPQWIGTDTQYF. The CDR3 DNA reads as TGCGCCAGCAGCCCGCAATGGATCGGCACAGATACGCAGTATTTT.

The V gene is TRBV5-5, the J gene TRBJ2-6; 9 positions match TRBD1. CDR3 length: 18 residues. Germline V gives CDR1 SGHKS, CDR2 YYEKEE (reference sequence). Trimming took 0 bases from V and 1 from J; bases not matched to a gene: 5. CDR3 nucleotide sequence: TGTGCCAGCAGCTTGGGTGGGACAGGGCCGTCTGGGGCCAACGTCCTGACTTTC. Its translation: CASSLGGTGPSGANVLTF.

In this sample, this clonotype turned up once. This rearrangement joins TRBV11-2 to TRBJ2-5, with 8 bases fitting TRBD1. The CDR3 has 16 residues. Unmatched junction bases numbered 7, after V lost 0 bases and J lost 4 bases. CDR1 and CDR2 from the germline V gene are SGHAT and FQNNGV. The CDR3 region is CASSLDYRTGLETQYF. The CDR3 bases are TGTGCCAGCAGCTTAGATTACAGGACAGGGTTAGAGACCCAGTACTTC.

This clonotype appeared a few times. V and J are TRBV4-2 and TRBJ2-1; D perhaps matches TRBD1 (5 bases). This CDR3 contains 14 residues. CDR1 is LGHNA, CDR2 YNFKEQ, per germline. V lost 1 base and J lost 7, with 11 bases in between. The CDR3 region has the DNA TGTGCCAGCAGCCAAGGACGACAGACTAATGAGCAGTTCTTC. Residues: CASSQGRQTNEQFF.

The chain recombines TRBV29-1 with TRBJ2-1; 9 nucleotides match TRBD1. The DNA end lines up better with TRBJ2-7; the J call may be wrong. The CDR3 is 14 amino acids. CDR1 is SQVTM, CDR2 ANQGSEA, per germline. This chain's CDR3 is CSVEDVGQGYEQYF. The DNA of the CDR3 is TGCAGCGTTGAAGACGTCGGACAGGGGTACGAGCAGTACTTC.

As regards this clonotype: In this CDR3 the conserved last residue, phenylalanine or tryptophan, is missing, so a read error is likely. Because the CDR3's place on the DNA is in doubt, the DNA is left out and the CDR3 is given as listed by TCRdb. This chain links TRBV4-3 with TRBJ2-6. Germline CDR1 and CDR2: LGHNA and YSLEER. The CDR3 is 10 residues long, ends included. The CDR3 region is CASSQDAASL.